A selection of T cell receptor beta chains follows, all from one sample in a study of cytomegalovirus exposure and HLA in healthy donors. The repertoire was sequenced with immunoSEQ multiplex PCR; TCRdb's copy has only in-frame clones and lacks some. The sample shows some 190,000 clones, around 80% of them seen only once. The sample consisted of PBMCs. The receptor set was obtained from a man between 18 and 29 years old in good health and CMV-seronegative. Each CDR3 is given with its conserved first and last residue. D genes are given only for firm matches. Clone size appears in some rows only: once, few, many, or a class for an expanded clone.

>TRBD1|TRBJ1-5|TRBV2|.
TGTGCCAGCAGCCTAACCCGGACAGGTTATAGCAATCAGCCCCAGCATTTT
CASSLTRTGYSNQPQHF
>TRBD1|TRBJ2-1|TRBV6-5|.
TGTGCCAGCAGCCCCGGGACAGGGGAGTTCTTC
CASSPGTGEFF
>TRBD2|TRBJ2-1|TRBV5-4|few
TGTGCCAGCAAAAGCGGGGGAGATGGAAATGAGCAGTTCTTC
CASKSGGDGNEQFF
>TRBD1|TRBJ2-2|TRBV6-6|.
TGTGCCAGCACCTCACAGGGGGCGCTCACCGGGGAGCTGTTTTTT
CASTSQGALTGELFF
>TRBD1|TRBJ2-7|TRBV18|.
TGTGCCAGCTCACCAACGACAGGGACCTACGAGCAGTACTTC
CASSPTTGTYEQYF
>.|TRBJ1-5|TRBV30|.
TGTGCCTGGAGTGTAACGGGGGGCAATCAGCCCCAGCATTTT
CAWSVTGGNQPQHF
>.|TRBJ2-7|TRBV7-8|.
TGTGCCAGCAGCTTACTCAGCGGAACCCGCGGCGAGCAGTACTTC
CASSLLSGTRGEQYF
>.|TRBJ1-1|TRBV2|.
TGTGCCAGCACCCATCTCCATGGAGGCACTGAAGCTTTCTTT
CASTHLHGGTEAFF
>.|TRBJ2-5|TRBV30|.
TGTGCCTGGAGTGTAGGGGTGGCTCAAGAGACCCAGTACTTC
CAWSVGVAQETQYF
>.|TRBJ2-3|TRBV12-5|once
TGTGCTAGTGGTTTGGTAAGACCCGACTCACAGGGCACAGATACGCAGTATTTT
CASGLVRPDSQGTDTQYF
>.|TRBJ1-2|TRBV6-5|.
TGTGCCAGCAGTTACTCAGGGAGGGATGGCTACACCTTC
CASSYSGRDGYTF
>.|TRBJ2-7|TRBV7-2|.
TGTGCCAGCAGCCCCAACCGAGGTGTGCAGTACTTC
CASSPNRGVQYF
>.|TRBJ2-7|TRBV2|.
TGTGCCAGCATCGACTCCCCCCGGTACTCCTACGAGCAGTACTTC
CASIDSPRYSYEQYF
>.|TRBJ2-5|TRBV11-1|.
TGTGCCAGCAGCACAGAGGAGACCCAGTACTTC
CASSTEETQYF
>TRBD1|TRBJ1-5|TRBV4-3|.
TGCGCCAGCAGCCAAGATCCCGTGGGGACAGCAGATCAGCCCCAGCATTTT
CASSQDPVGTADQPQHF
>.|TRBJ2-1|TRBV7-2|once
TGTGCCAGCAGCTTAGGTGGACTGAAAAATGAGCAGCTCTTC
CASSLGGLKNEQLF
>TRBD1|TRBJ1-5|TRBV7-8|.
TGTGCCAGCAGCTTAGGAACAGGGGGTAGCCAGCCCCAGCATTTT
CASSLGTGGSQPQHF
>.|TRBJ2-3|TRBV19|.
TGTGCCAGTAGCCGACCGCCTAGGGGTCGGGCAGATACGCAGTATTTT
CASSRPPRGRADTQYF
>TRBD2|TRBJ2-7|TRBV10-3|.
TGTGCCATCAGCGGGTCGACTAGCGGATGCGAGCAGTACTTC
CAISGSTSGCEQYF
>.|TRBJ2-7|TRBV9|.
TGTGCCAGCAGCCCCCACCCAGGGCACTCCTACGAGCAGTACTTC
CASSPHPGHSYEQYF
>TRBD2|TRBJ2-3|TRBV10-3|.
TGTGCCATCAGTGGGACTAGCGGGGGCACAGATACGCAGTATTTT
CAISGTSGGTDTQYF
>TRBD1|TRBJ1-6|TRBV15|few
TGTGCCACCAGCAGAGAGGACAGGGCCAATTCACCCCTCCACTTT
CATSREDRANSPLHF
>.|TRBJ2-7|TRBV5-4|once
TGTGCCAGCAGCTTGGGTGGACAGGCGGGAGAGCAGTACTTC
CASSLGGQAGEQYF
>.|TRBJ1-5|TRBV7-9|once
TGTGCCAGCAGCTTATGGGCAGGGGATTCGATTCAGCCCCAGCATTTT
CASSLWAGDSIQPQHF
>.|TRBJ2-1|TRBV27|.
TGTGCCAGCAGCGGGACCTACAATGAGCAGTTCTTC
CASSGTYNEQFF
>.|TRBJ1-2|TRBV9|.
TGTGCCAGCAGCGAGGGGTATGGCTACACCTTC
CASSEGYGYTF
>.|TRBJ2-2|TRBV7-2|.
TGTGCCAGCAGCTTAGTTAATGCCGGGGAGCTGTTTTTT
CASSLVNAGELFF
>.|TRBJ1-5|TRBV5-1|few
TGCGCCAGCAGCCCCGAGGGAATGCGCAATCAGCCCCAGCATTTT
CASSPEGMRNQPQHF
>TRBD2|TRBJ2-7|TRBV2|.
TGTGCCAGCACTGGGACTAGCGGGGACAGCTCCTACGAGCAGTACTTC
CASTGTSGDSSYEQYF
>TRBD2|TRBJ2-1|TRBV30|.
TGTGCCTCGGGGGAGGGTGAGCAGTTCTTC
CASGEGEQFF
>.|TRBJ2-3|TRBV7-8|.
TGTGCCAGCAGCCCAACTATAGATACGCAGTATTTT
CASSPTIDTQYF
>TRBD1|TRBJ1-2|TRBV5-4|once
TGTGCCAGCAGCAGGGACAGGGGCAACTATGGCTACACCTTC
CASSRDRGNYGYTF
>.|TRBJ1-1|TRBV2|.
TGTGCCAGCAATCAGGGAGGGACTGAAGCTTTCTTT
CASNQGGTEAFF
>TRBD2|TRBJ2-3|TRBV11-2|once
TGTGCCAGCAGCCAACTTAGCGGGAGTCGAGGCACAGATACGCAGTATTTT
CASSQLSGSRGTDTQYF
>.|TRBJ1-2|TRBV7-8|.
TGTGCCAGCAGCTTCCAACCGGGACTGTCGTCCCATGGCTACACCTTC
CASSFQPGLSSHGYTF
>.|TRBJ1-2|TRBV9|.
TGTGCCAGCAGCGTAGGGGCAGGGGTGGGGTATGGCTACACCTTC
CASSVGAGVGYGYTF
>.|TRBJ2-7|TRBV2|.
TGTGCCAGCCTCAAGGAGGAGGGCGAGCAGTACTTC
CASLKEEGEQYF
>.|TRBJ2-5|TRBV7-7|few
TGTGCTAGCAGCGCGGGACGGGGTGAGACCCAGTACTTC
CASSAGRGETQYF
>.|TRBJ1-4|TRBV9|.
TGTGCCAGCAGCCAGGCGGGGGCAGGGAATGAAAAACTGTTTTTT
CASSQAGAGNEKLFF
>.|TRBJ2-5|TRBV14|.
TGTGCCAGCAGCCCCCCTAGAGGGTTTGTGAGTTCGGAGACCCAGTACTTC
CASSPPRGFVSSETQYF
>TRBD2|TRBJ2-3|TRBV6-1|once
TGTGCCAGCAGTGAACAGGCGGGAGGGACAGATACGCAGTATTTT
CASSEQAGGTDTQYF
>.|TRBJ2-5|TRBV4-3|.
TGCGCCAGCAGCCAAGAAACCGGGTCAGAGACCCAGTACTTC
CASSQETGSETQYF
>.|TRBJ2-7|TRBV19|few
TGTGCCAGCGAACAGGTGAAGGGCGAGCAGTACTTC
CASEQVKGEQYF
>.|TRBJ2-1|TRBV11-3|.
TGTGCCAGCAGCTCAGGACAGCCACAATACAATGAGCAGTTCTTC
CASSSGQPQYNEQFF
>TRBD1|TRBJ1-1|TRBV6-6|.
TGTGCCAGCAGTTACGCGGGACAGTCGAACACTGAAGCTTTCTTT
CASSYAGQSNTEAFF
>TRBD2|TRBJ2-5|TRBV5-8|.
TGTGCCATACTCCTTCGCGCGGGGGGGCTAGAGACCCAGTACTTC
CAILLRAGGLETQYF
>.|TRBJ1-2|TRBV7-9|.
TGTGCCAGCAGCTTACGGGACACCTATGGCTACACCTTC
CASSLRDTYGYTF
>.|TRBJ2-2|TRBV1|.
TGCACCAGCAGCCGCCAGACAGGTTCCACCGGGGAGCTGTTTTTT
CTSSRQTGSTGELFF
>.|TRBJ2-3|TRBV7-9|.
TGTGCCAGCAGCTTAGCCGGGGGCACAGATACGCAGTATTTT
CASSLAGGTDTQYF
>.|TRBJ1-6|TRBV9|.
TGTGCCAGCAGCAAATTTACGGGGATCTCACCCCTCCACTTT
CASSKFTGISPLHF
>TRBD1|TRBJ1-3|TRBV7-9|few
TGTGCCAGCAGCTTGGGACAGGGCTCTGGAAACACCATATATTTT
CASSLGQGSGNTIYF
>.|TRBJ1-2|TRBV6-5|.
TGTGCCAGCGGGAGAGCTGGGCCCTATGGCTACACCTTC
CASGRAGPYGYTF
>.|TRBJ2-2|TRBV15|.
TGTGCCACCAGCAGGGGTGGGTGGGGTGCGGGCACCGGGGAGCTGTTTTTT
CATSRGGWGAGTGELFF
>TRBD1|TRBJ1-4|TRBV6-1|.
TGTGCCAGCAGTGAAGGGGACAGGGGTAGTGAAAAACTGTTTTTT
CASSEGDRGSEKLFF
>TRBD1|TRBJ1-2|TRBV9|.
TGTGCCAGCAGCGCGAGGACAGGTCTCGGCTACACCTTC
CASSARTGLGYTF